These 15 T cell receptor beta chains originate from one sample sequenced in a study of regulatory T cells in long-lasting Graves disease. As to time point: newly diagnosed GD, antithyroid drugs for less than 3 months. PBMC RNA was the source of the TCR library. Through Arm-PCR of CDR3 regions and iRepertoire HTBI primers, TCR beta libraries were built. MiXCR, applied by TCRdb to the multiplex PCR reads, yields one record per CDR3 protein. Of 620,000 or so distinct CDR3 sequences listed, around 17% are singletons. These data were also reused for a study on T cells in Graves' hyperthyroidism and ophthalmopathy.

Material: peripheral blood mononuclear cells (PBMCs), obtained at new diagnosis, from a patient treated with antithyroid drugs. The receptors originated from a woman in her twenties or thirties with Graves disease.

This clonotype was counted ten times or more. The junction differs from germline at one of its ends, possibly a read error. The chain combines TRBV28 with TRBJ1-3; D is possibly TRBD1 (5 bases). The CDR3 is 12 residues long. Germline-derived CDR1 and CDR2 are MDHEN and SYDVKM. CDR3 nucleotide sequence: TGTGCCAGCAGTAGCCCCTTGGCGGGACTAATCTTT. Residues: CASSSPLAGLIF.

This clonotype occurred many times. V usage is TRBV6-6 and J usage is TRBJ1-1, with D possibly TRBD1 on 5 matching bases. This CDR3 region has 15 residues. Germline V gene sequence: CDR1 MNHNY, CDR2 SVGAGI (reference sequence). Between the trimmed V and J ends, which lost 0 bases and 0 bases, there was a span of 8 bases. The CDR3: CASSYSGVMNTEAFF. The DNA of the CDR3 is TGTGCCAGCAGTTACTCGGGGGTTATGAACACTGAAGCTTTCTTT.

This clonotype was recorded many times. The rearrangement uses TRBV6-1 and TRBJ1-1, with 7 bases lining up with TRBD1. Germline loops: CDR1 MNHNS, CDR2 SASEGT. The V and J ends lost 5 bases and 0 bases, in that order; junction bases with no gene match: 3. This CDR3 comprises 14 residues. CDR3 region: CASSRGQLNTEAFF. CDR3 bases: TGTGCCAGCAGTAGGGGACAGTTGAACACTGAAGCTTTCTTT.

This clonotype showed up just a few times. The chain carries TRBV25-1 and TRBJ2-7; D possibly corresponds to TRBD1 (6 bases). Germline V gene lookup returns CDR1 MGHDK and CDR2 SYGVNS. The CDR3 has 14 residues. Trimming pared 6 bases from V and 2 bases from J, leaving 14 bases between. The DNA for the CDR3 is TGTGCCAGCAGACCCCCAGGGGCGCCCTACGAGCAGTACTTC. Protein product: CASRPPGAPYEQYF.

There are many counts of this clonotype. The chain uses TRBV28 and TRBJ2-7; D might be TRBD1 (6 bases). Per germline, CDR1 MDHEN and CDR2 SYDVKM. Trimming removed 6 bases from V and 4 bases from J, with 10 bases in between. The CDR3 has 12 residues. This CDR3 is CASRPTGYEQYF. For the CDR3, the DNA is TGTGCCAGCAGACCCACAGGGTACGAGCAGTACTTC.

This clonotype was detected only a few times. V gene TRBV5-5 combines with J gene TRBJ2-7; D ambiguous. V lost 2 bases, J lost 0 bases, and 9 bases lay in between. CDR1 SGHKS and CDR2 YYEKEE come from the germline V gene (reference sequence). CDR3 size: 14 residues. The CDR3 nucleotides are TGTGCCAGCAGCTTCCAGGATGTCTCCTACGAGCAGTACTTC. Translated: CASSFQDVSYEQYF.

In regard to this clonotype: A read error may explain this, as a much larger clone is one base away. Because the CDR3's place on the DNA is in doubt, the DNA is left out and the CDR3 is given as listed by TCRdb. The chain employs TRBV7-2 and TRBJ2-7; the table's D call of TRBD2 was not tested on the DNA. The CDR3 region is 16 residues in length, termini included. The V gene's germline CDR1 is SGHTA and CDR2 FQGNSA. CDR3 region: CASSSPTVAGGNERYF.

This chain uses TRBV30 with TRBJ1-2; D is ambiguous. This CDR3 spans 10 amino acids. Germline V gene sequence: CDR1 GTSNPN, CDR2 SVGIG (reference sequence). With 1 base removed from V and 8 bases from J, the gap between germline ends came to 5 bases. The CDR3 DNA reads TGTGCCTGGAGTGGAGCGGGCTACACCTTC. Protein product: CAWSGAGYTF. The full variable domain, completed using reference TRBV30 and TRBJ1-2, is SQTIHQWPATLVQPVGSPLSLECTVEGTSNPNLYWYRQAAGRGLQLLFYSVGIGQISSEVPQNLSASRPQDRQFILSSKKLLLSDSGFYLCAWSGAGYTFGSGTRLTVV.

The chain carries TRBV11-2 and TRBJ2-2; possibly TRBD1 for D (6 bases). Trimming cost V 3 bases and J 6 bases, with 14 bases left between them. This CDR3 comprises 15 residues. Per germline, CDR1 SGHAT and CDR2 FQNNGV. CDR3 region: CASSFQGKVSGELFF. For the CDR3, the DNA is TGTGCCAGCAGCTTCCAGGGGAAAGTCTCCGGGGAGCTGTTTTTT.

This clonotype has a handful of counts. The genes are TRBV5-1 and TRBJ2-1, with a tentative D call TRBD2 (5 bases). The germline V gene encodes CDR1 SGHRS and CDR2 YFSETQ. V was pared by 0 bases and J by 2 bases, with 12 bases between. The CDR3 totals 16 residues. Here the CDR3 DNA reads TGCGCCAGCAGCTTGGTTGCAGTGGGAGCCTACAATGAGCAGTTCTTC. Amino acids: CASSLVAVGAYNEQFF.

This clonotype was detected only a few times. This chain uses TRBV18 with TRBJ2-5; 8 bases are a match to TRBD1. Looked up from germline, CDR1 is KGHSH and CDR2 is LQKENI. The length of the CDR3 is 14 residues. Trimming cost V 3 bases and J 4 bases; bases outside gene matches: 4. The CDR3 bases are TGTGCCAGCTCACCCCGGACAGGGATAGAGACCCAGTACTTC. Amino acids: CASSPRTGIETQYF. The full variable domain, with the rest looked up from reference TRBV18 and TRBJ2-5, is NAGVMQNPRHLVRRRGQEARLRCSPMKGHSHVYWYRQLPEEGLKFMVYLQKENIIDESGMPKERFSAEFPKEGPSILRIQQVVRGDSAAYFCASSPRTGIETQYFGPGTRLLVL.

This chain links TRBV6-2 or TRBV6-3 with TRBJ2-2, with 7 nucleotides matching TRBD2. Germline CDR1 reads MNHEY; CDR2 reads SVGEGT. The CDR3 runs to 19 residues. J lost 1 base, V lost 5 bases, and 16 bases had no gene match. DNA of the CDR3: TGTGCCAGCAGTGAGATGGGGGGGTCCTCTGGGAGGAACACCGGGGAGCTGTTTTTT. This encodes CASSEMGGSSGRNTGELFF.

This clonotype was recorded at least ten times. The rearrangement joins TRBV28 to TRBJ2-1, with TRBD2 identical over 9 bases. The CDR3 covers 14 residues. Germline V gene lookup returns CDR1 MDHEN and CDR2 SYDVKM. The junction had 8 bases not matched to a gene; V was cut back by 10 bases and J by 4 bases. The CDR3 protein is CATQAGGGYNEQFF. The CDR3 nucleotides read TGTGCCACCCAAGCGGGAGGTGGTTACAATGAGCAGTTCTTC.

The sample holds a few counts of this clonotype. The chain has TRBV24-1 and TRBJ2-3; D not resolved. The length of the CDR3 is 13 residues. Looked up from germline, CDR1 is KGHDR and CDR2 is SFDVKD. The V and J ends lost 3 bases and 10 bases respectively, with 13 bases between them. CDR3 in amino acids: CATSDVGGNPQYF. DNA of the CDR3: TGTGCCACCAGTGATGTGGGTGGGAACCCGCAGTATTTT.

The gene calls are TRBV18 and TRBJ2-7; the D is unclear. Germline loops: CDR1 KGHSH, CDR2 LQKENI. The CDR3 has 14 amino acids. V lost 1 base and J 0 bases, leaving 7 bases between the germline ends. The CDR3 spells CASSPRLDSYEQYF. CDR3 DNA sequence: TGTGCCAGCTCACCACGGCTAGACTCCTACGAGCAGTACTTC.